This is a list of T cell receptor beta chains from one sample in a study of T cells in Graves' hyperthyroidism and ophthalmopathy. In TCRdb, the multiplex PCR reads were re-called with MiXCR into one record per CDR3 protein. The sample carries 490,000 or so distinct CDR3 sequences, roughly 22% recorded once. The specimen sequenced was blood. These receptor sequences come from a woman aged 70-85 years with Graves' ophthalmopathy. The CDR3 runs from the conserved cysteine through the conserved F or W. The order of the fields is J gene, D gene, V gene, clone size, CDR3 protein, CDR3 DNA. The D gene is left open where the match is weak. The size of a clone is reported for some rows only, either as once, few or many, or as a class for expanded clones.

j_call: TRBJ2-5; d_call: .; v_call: TRBV30; clone_size: .; cdr3_aa: CAWSVGPGGETQYF; cdr3_nt: TGTGCCTGGAGTGTAGGACCAGGGGGGGAGACCCAGTACTTC
j_call: TRBJ2-7; d_call: .; v_call: TRBV20-1; clone_size: .; cdr3_aa: CSASEAYEQYF; cdr3_nt: TGCAGTGCTAGCGAAGCCTACGAGCAGTACTTC
j_call: TRBJ2-3; d_call: .; v_call: TRBV20-1; clone_size: .; cdr3_aa: CSARVTGTPLDTQYF; cdr3_nt: TGCAGTGCTAGAGTTACCGGGACACCACTAGATACGCAGTATTTT
j_call: TRBJ1-2; d_call: .; v_call: TRBV6-1; clone_size: few; cdr3_aa: CASRSPAGIYGYTF; cdr3_nt: TGTGCCAGCAGATCTCCCGCAGGGATCTATGGCTACACCTTC
j_call: TRBJ2-1; d_call: .; v_call: TRBV20-1; clone_size: few; cdr3_aa: CSATTRRTYNEQFF; cdr3_nt: TGCAGTGCCACGACCCGTCGCACCTACAATGAGCAGTTCTTC
j_call: TRBJ2-3; d_call: .; v_call: TRBV20-1; clone_size: few; cdr3_aa: CSTEWGTDTQYF; cdr3_nt: TGCAGTACCGAGTGGGGTACAGATACGCAGTATTTT
j_call: TRBJ1-5; d_call: .; v_call: TRBV6-1; clone_size: .; cdr3_aa: CASRNAFNQPQHF; cdr3_nt: TGTGCCAGCAGGAACGCGTTTAATCAGCCCCAGCATTTT
j_call: TRBJ2-2; d_call: TRBD2; v_call: TRBV2; clone_size: .; cdr3_aa: CASNGLAGVAGELFF; cdr3_nt: TGTGCCAGCAATGGTCTAGCGGGAGTAGCCGGGGAGCTGTTTTTT
j_call: TRBJ2-3; d_call: .; v_call: TRBV7-2; clone_size: .; cdr3_aa: CASSPGPRDTQYF; cdr3_nt: TGTGCCAGCAGCCCAGGACCTCGGGATACGCAGTATTTT
j_call: TRBJ1-1; d_call: TRBD1; v_call: TRBV20-1; clone_size: many; cdr3_aa: CSARERTGAAEAFF; cdr3_nt: TGCAGTGCTAGAGAACGGACAGGGGCCGCTGAAGCTTTCTTT
j_call: TRBJ1-5; d_call: .; v_call: TRBV24-1; clone_size: many; cdr3_aa: CATGVDSNQPQHF; cdr3_nt: TGTGCCACCGGAGTCGATAGCAATCAGCCCCAGCATTTT
j_call: TRBJ1-2; d_call: .; v_call: TRBV27; clone_size: many; cdr3_aa: CASSPRTDSNYGYTF; cdr3_nt: TGTGCCAGCAGTCCTCGGACAGATTCTAACTATGGCTACACCTTC
j_call: TRBJ2-5; d_call: .; v_call: TRBV27; clone_size: .; cdr3_aa: CASGFRTQYF; cdr3_nt: TGTGCCAGCGGGTTCAGGACCCAGTACTTC
j_call: TRBJ1-2; d_call: TRBD1; v_call: TRBV27; clone_size: many; cdr3_aa: CASSPGTGSWGGYTF; cdr3_nt: TGTGCCAGCAGTCCCGGGACAGGGTCCTGGGGAGGCTACACCTTC
j_call: TRBJ1-2; d_call: TRBD1; v_call: TRBV7-8; clone_size: .; cdr3_aa: CASRPRTGRGYTF; cdr3_nt: TGTGCCAGCAGACCCCGGACAGGGAGGGGCTACACCTTC
j_call: TRBJ2-1; d_call: .; v_call: TRBV27; clone_size: .; cdr3_aa: CASSFGTNVYNEQFF; cdr3_nt: TGTGCCAGCAGTTTTGGAACAAATGTATACAATGAGCAGTTCTTC
j_call: TRBJ1-2; d_call: .; v_call: TRBV20-1; clone_size: .; cdr3_aa: CSASTRQDNYGYTF; cdr3_nt: TGCAGTGCTAGTACCCGCCAGGATAACTATGGCTACACCTTC
j_call: TRBJ2-1; d_call: .; v_call: TRBV30; clone_size: .; cdr3_aa: CAWSSGLQSGQFF; cdr3_nt: TGTGCCTGGAGTTCAGGACTGCAAAGTGGGCAGTTCTTC
j_call: TRBJ1-2; d_call: TRBD1; v_call: TRBV2; clone_size: many; cdr3_aa: CASSERTGSYGYTF; cdr3_nt: TGTGCCAGCAGTGAGCGGACAGGCAGCTATGGCTACACCTTC
j_call: TRBJ2-7; d_call: .; v_call: TRBV9; clone_size: few; cdr3_aa: CASSVGRSLSEQYF; cdr3_nt: TGTGCCAGCAGCGTGGGTAGGTCCTTATCCGAGCAGTACTTC
j_call: TRBJ2-7; d_call: TRBD1; v_call: TRBV5-1; clone_size: .; cdr3_aa: CASRRTGDYEQYF; cdr3_nt: TGCGCCAGCAGGCGGACAGGAGACTACGAGCAGTACTTC
j_call: TRBJ1-3; d_call: TRBD1; v_call: TRBV10-3; clone_size: few; cdr3_aa: CAIRTEQGLGNTIYF; cdr3_nt: TGTGCCATCAGGACCGAACAGGGGCTTGGAAACACCATATATTTT
j_call: TRBJ1-6; d_call: .; v_call: TRBV20-1; clone_size: once; cdr3_aa: CSARPGGSSYNSPLHF; cdr3_nt: TGCAGTGCTAGACCCGGGGGCAGCTCCTATAATTCACCCCTCCACTTT
j_call: TRBJ2-7; d_call: TRBD2; v_call: TRBV9; clone_size: .; cdr3_aa: CASSATSGAYEQYF; cdr3_nt: TGTGCCAGCAGCGCTACTAGCGGGGCCTACGAGCAGTACTTC
j_call: TRBJ2-2; d_call: .; v_call: TRBV7-8; clone_size: .; cdr3_aa: CASSFGNKPSGELFF; cdr3_nt: TGTGCCAGCAGCTTCGGGAACAAACCATCAGGGGAGCTGTTTTTT
j_call: TRBJ2-2; d_call: .; v_call: TRBV12-3/TRBV12-4; clone_size: many; cdr3_aa: CASSPKDESTGELFF; cdr3_nt: TGTGCCAGCAGTCCGAAGGACGAGAGCACCGGGGAGCTGTTTTTT
j_call: TRBJ2-3; d_call: .; v_call: TRBV3-1; clone_size: many; cdr3_aa: CASSHTGDTQYF; cdr3_nt: TGTGCCAGCAGCCACACGGGGGATACGCAGTATTTT
j_call: TRBJ1-5; d_call: .; v_call: TRBV28; clone_size: few; cdr3_aa: CASSPGPGNQPQHF; cdr3_nt: TGTGCCAGCAGCCCAGGGCCGGGGAATCAGCCCCAGCATTTT
j_call: TRBJ2-7; d_call: .; v_call: TRBV20-1; clone_size: few; cdr3_aa: CSARRGAESYEQYF; cdr3_nt: TGCAGTGCCCGACGGGGGGCCGAGTCCTACGAGCAGTACTTC
j_call: TRBJ2-3; d_call: TRBD2; v_call: TRBV12-3/TRBV12-4; clone_size: many; cdr3_aa: CASSKGLSLTDTQYF; cdr3_nt: TGTGCCAGCAGTAAGGGACTATCACTCACAGATACGCAGTATTTT
j_call: TRBJ2-2; d_call: TRBD2; v_call: TRBV2; clone_size: many; cdr3_aa: CASAAGLAVTGELFF; cdr3_nt: TGTGCCAGCGCCGCAGGACTAGCGGTCACCGGGGAGCTGTTTTTT
j_call: TRBJ2-1; d_call: TRBD2; v_call: TRBV27; clone_size: .; cdr3_aa: CASSPGLAGGRQFF; cdr3_nt: TGTGCCAGCAGTCCAGGACTAGCGGGAGGCCGGCAGTTCTTC
j_call: TRBJ2-1; d_call: TRBD2; v_call: TRBV7-9; clone_size: .; cdr3_aa: CASSPLGGLAGAISYNEQFF; cdr3_nt: TGTGCCAGCAGCCCATTGGGAGGACTAGCGGGAGCTATCTCCTACAATGAGCAGTTCTTC
j_call: TRBJ2-7; d_call: TRBD2; v_call: TRBV20-1; clone_size: few; cdr3_aa: CSARDATSGRYEQYF; cdr3_nt: TGCAGTGCTAGAGATGCGACTAGCGGGCGGTACGAGCAGTACTTC
j_call: TRBJ1-1; d_call: .; v_call: TRBV9; clone_size: few; cdr3_aa: CASSVDGPNTEAFF; cdr3_nt: TGTGCCAGCAGCGTTGACGGACCGAACACTGAAGCTTTCTTT
j_call: TRBJ2-7; d_call: .; v_call: TRBV19; clone_size: .; cdr3_aa: CASSVPGLPYEQYF; cdr3_nt: TGTGCCAGTAGTGTACCGGGACTTCCCTACGAGCAGTACTTC
j_call: TRBJ2-6; d_call: .; v_call: TRBV7-9; clone_size: .; cdr3_aa: CASSPGAPGANVLTF; cdr3_nt: TGTGCCAGCAGCCCAGGGGCCCCTGGGGCCAACGTCCTGACTTTC
j_call: TRBJ1-1; d_call: .; v_call: TRBV6-1; clone_size: few; cdr3_aa: CASSRGDRKAFF; cdr3_nt: TGTGCCAGCAGCCGAGGCGACAGGAAAGCTTTCTTT
j_call: TRBJ2-7; d_call: TRBD2; v_call: TRBV20-1; clone_size: .; cdr3_aa: CSGGLVTYEQYF; cdr3_nt: TGCAGTGGGGGACTAGTAACCTACGAGCAGTACTTC
j_call: TRBJ2-2; d_call: .; v_call: TRBV2; clone_size: many; cdr3_aa: CASSGGGELFF; cdr3_nt: TGTGCCAGCAGCGGGGGCGGGGAGCTGTTTTTT
j_call: TRBJ2-7; d_call: TRBD1; v_call: TRBV25-1; clone_size: few; cdr3_aa: CASSRRDRGSYEQYF; cdr3_nt: TGTGCCAGTTCACGCCGGGACAGGGGTTCCTACGAGCAGTACTTC
j_call: TRBJ2-3; d_call: .; v_call: TRBV10-1; clone_size: few; cdr3_aa: CASSESVLVTDTQYF; cdr3_nt: TGCGCCAGCAGTGAGTCAGTCCTAGTCACTGATACGCAGTATTTT